A selection of T cell receptor beta chains follows, all from one sample in a study of CD8 T cells in ankylosing spondylitis. In TCRdb, the 5' RACE reads were re-called with MiXCR into one record per CDR3 protein. The profile shows about 540,000 distinct CDR3 sequences, roughly 13% of them singletons. Sequences were obtained from blood, either unsorted or a sorted T cell fraction (not recorded which). The source of these receptors is a male donor with ankylosing spondylitis. CDR3s include the opening cysteine and the closing phenylalanine or tryptophan. Fields, in order: clone size, V gene, J gene, CDR3 protein. Expanded clones are given a class, and other clones once, few, many or no size at all.

many	TRBV7-9	TRBJ1-1	CASSLKTGLMNTEAFF
-	TRBV9	TRBJ1-1	CASSKGAEAFF
-	TRBV29-1	TRBJ1-2	CRVVKANYGYTF
-	TRBV20-1	TRBJ1-2	CSAVGAGAYYGYTF
few	TRBV20-1	TRBJ2-1	CSASSSRGRSYNEQFF
few	TRBV10-2	TRBJ2-2	CASPYQRKNTGELFF
-	TRBV5-1	TRBJ1-2	CASSLEPDYGYTF
-	TRBV20-1	TRBJ2-5	CSAPRGQTTTRTQYF
-	TRBV4-2	TRBJ2-1	CASSRKTGYNEQFF
-	TRBV11-2	TRBJ1-2	CASSSPPGQTNYGYTF
few	TRBV20-1	TRBJ1-1	CSARVPDGLNTEAFF
many	TRBV3-1	TRBJ2-1	CASSQDLRGEQFF
few	TRBV7-2	TRBJ2-2	CASSLVSAGTGELFF
-	TRBV20-1	TRBJ1-2	CSPLPVGPANYGYTF
few	TRBV11-2	TRBJ2-2	CASSLPWGELFF
few	TRBV5-1	TRBJ2-1	CASTRTGSGRGNEQFF
few	TRBV5-6	TRBJ2-2	CASSSPLLQNTGELFF
-	TRBV7-9	TRBJ2-3	CASSPRLGGDTQYF
many	TRBV7-8	TRBJ2-2	CASRATSENTGELFF
-	TRBV27	TRBJ2-7	CASINSRGAYEQYF
-	TRBV3-1	TRBJ2-5	CASSSARAGQETQYF
few	TRBV20-1	TRBJ1-2	CSADLRESGPYGYTF
many	TRBV7-6	TRBJ2-7	CASSLEGQAGSYEQYF
few	TRBV5-1	TRBJ1-4	CASSSGQGQWATVKLFF
-	TRBV18	TRBJ1-2	CASSPRRNYGHGYTF
many	TRBV29-1	TRBJ2-1	CTVRGGPPEQFF
-	TRBV12-3/TRBV12-4	TRBJ1-2	CASSLLGTGVVDGYTF
few	TRBV6-2/TRBV6-3	TRBJ2-1	CATRTSGGYNEQFF